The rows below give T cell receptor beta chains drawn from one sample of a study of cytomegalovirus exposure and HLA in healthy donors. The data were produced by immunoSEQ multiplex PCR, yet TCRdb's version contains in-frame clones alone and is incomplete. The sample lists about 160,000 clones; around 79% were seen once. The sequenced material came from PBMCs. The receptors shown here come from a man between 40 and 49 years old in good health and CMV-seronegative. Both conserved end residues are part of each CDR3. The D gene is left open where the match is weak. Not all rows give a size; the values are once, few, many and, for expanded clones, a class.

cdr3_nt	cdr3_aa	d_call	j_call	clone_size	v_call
TGTGCCAGCTCACCACAGGGGGCCTACGAGCAGTACTTC	CASSPQGAYEQYF	-	TRBJ2-7	-	TRBV18
TGCGCCAGCAGCCTCCGGGACAGGGGCGGGGGGAGCAATCAGCCCCAGCATTTT	CASSLRDRGGGSNQPQHF	TRBD1	TRBJ1-5	-	TRBV4-1
TGTGCCAGCGAAGGGACAGGGGTTTGGGGGAGGTATAATTCACCCCTCCACTTT	CASEGTGVWGRYNSPLHF	TRBD1	TRBJ1-6	-	TRBV2
TGTGCCAGCAGCTCACAGCAGTGGGCTAACTATGGCTACACCTTC	CASSSQQWANYGYTF	-	TRBJ1-2	-	TRBV13
TGTGCCAGCAGCTTGAGGACAGTTCAAGAGACCCAGTACTTC	CASSLRTVQETQYF	-	TRBJ2-5	-	TRBV5-5
TGTGCCAGCAGTTTATCACCAGCGGGGGTTTACAATGAGCAGTTCTTC	CASSLSPAGVYNEQFF	TRBD2	TRBJ2-1	-	TRBV27
TGTGCCAGCAGTTCGGGACAGCCAGGCAATCAGCCCCAGCATTTT	CASSSGQPGNQPQHF	TRBD1	TRBJ1-5	-	TRBV28
TGTGCCAGCAGCCTCCGGGGGACCCCCTACGAGCAGTACTTC	CASSLRGTPYEQYF	-	TRBJ2-7	once	TRBV5-4
TGCGCCAGCAGCTTGGGGGAGCGCCGGCCCCAGCATTTT	CASSLGERRPQHF	-	TRBJ1-5	-	TRBV5-1
TGTGCCAGCAGTGAAATAGTGTCGAAGGGAGAACCCTACGAGCAGTACTTC	CASSEIVSKGEPYEQYF	-	TRBJ2-7	-	TRBV25-1
TGTGCCAGCGAGACAGGGGGCCAGGAAAAACTGTTTTTT	CASETGGQEKLFF	TRBD1	TRBJ1-4	-	TRBV6-1
TGTGCCAGCAGCTCGGACAGGAACTCCTACGAGCAGTACTTC	CASSSDRNSYEQYF	TRBD1	TRBJ2-7	-	TRBV6-1
TGTGCCACCAGCACCGCCGGGACAGGGGTAAACTATGGCTACACCTTC	CATSTAGTGVNYGYTF	TRBD1	TRBJ1-2	-	TRBV15
TGTGCCAGCAGCTGGGGGACAGGAGGGTCAGAAGGCTACACCTTC	CASSWGTGGSEGYTF	TRBD1	TRBJ1-2	-	TRBV7-9
TGTGCCAGCAGCGTAGAGTTGGGACTAGAGGGTGGGGAGCTGTTTTTT	CASSVELGLEGGELFF	TRBD2	TRBJ2-2	-	TRBV9
TGTGCCAGCAGCCAAGGGGCTCTATCCTGGGAGCAGTACTTC	CASSQGALSWEQYF	-	TRBJ2-7	-	TRBV4-2
TGCAGTGCTAGACTGACAGGGGAGCAGTACTTC	CSARLTGEQYF	TRBD1	TRBJ2-7	-	TRBV20-1
TGTGCCAGTAGTACCCGGGGAACCGAGCAGTACTTC	CASSTRGTEQYF	-	TRBJ2-7	-	TRBV19
TGTGCCAGCATCCCCCGGCGGGGTGGGGGTGAGACCCAGTACTTC	CASIPRRGGGETQYF	-	TRBJ2-5	-	TRBV6-6
TGTGCCAGCAGCTTAACCGGACAAACTACTGGAAACACCATATATTTT	CASSLTGQTTGNTIYF	-	TRBJ1-3	once	TRBV7-2
TGTGCCAGCTCACCATTTCGACAGATAAATGAAAAACTGTTTTTT	CASSPFRQINEKLFF	-	TRBJ1-4	-	TRBV18
TGTGCCATCAGTCCAGGGTCTTTCAAGTCCTACGAGCAGTACTTC	CAISPGSFKSYEQYF	-	TRBJ2-7	-	TRBV10-3
TGTGCCAGCAGCTTGGCACAGGGGAACGAGCAGTACTTC	CASSLAQGNEQYF	TRBD1	TRBJ2-7	few	TRBV5-4
TGTGCCAGCAGTGACTCCTTCTCGAGTAGCACAGATACGCAGTATTTT	CASSDSFSSSTDTQYF	-	TRBJ2-3	-	TRBV6-4
TGCGCCAGCAGTGTGGGCCTCGTCTACTATGGCTACACCTTC	CASSVGLVYYGYTF	-	TRBJ1-2	-	TRBV10-2
TGTGCCAGCATTAGGACAGGGGTAGGCTACACCTTC	CASIRTGVGYTF	TRBD1	TRBJ1-2	-	TRBV2
TGTGCCAGCAGGGATTCCGGGACAGGGGGCGCCAGGGGCTACACCTTC	CASRDSGTGGARGYTF	TRBD1	TRBJ1-2	-	TRBV2
TGTGCCAGCAGCACCCGACAGGGGGCAAGGGAAAAACTGTTTTTT	CASSTRQGAREKLFF	TRBD1	TRBJ1-4	-	TRBV28
TGTGCCAGCAGCGGGACTACCGGGACAGGGAAAGAGACCCAGTACTTC	CASSGTTGTGKETQYF	TRBD1	TRBJ2-5	-	TRBV6-4
TGTGCCAGCAGCCAGACCGGGACAGGAGCCTACGAGCAGTACTTC	CASSQTGTGAYEQYF	TRBD1	TRBJ2-7	few	TRBV7-8
TGTGCCATTGCCGACAGGGGGCGTAGAGAGACCCAGTACTTC	CAIADRGRRETQYF	TRBD1	TRBJ2-5	-	TRBV6-5
TGCGCCAGCAGCCCGGGACAGGGGGAGTATGGCTACACCTTC	CASSPGQGEYGYTF	TRBD1	TRBJ1-2	-	TRBV4-3
TGTGCCAGCAGTGGGAGGGGGGTCACTGAAGCTTTCTTT	CASSGRGVTEAFF	-	TRBJ1-1	-	TRBV6-6
TGTGCCAGCTCACCGGCGGGGGATTCACCCCTCCACTTT	CASSPAGDSPLHF	-	TRBJ1-6	-	TRBV18
TGTGCCAGCAGTGAACTAGCGGGGGGGCAAGAGACCCAGTACTTC	CASSELAGGQETQYF	TRBD2	TRBJ2-5	many	TRBV6-1
TGTGCCACCAGCCGGGGGGGCGTGGATACGCAGTATTTT	CATSRGGVDTQYF	TRBD2	TRBJ2-3	-	TRBV15
TGTGCCATCAGTGAGTCAGGGTGGCCACAGGGGAGCCCAGATACGCAGTATTTT	CAISESGWPQGSPDTQYF	TRBD1	TRBJ2-3	-	TRBV10-3
TGTGCCAGCAGTTTTAAAGTAGCGGGGGGCTCCTACGAGCAGTACTTC	CASSFKVAGGSYEQYF	TRBD2	TRBJ2-7	-	TRBV28
TGTGCCAGCAGCTTACGGGCAGGGGGCGATTACGAGCAGTACTTC	CASSLRAGGDYEQYF	TRBD1	TRBJ2-7	-	TRBV7-3
TGTGCTAGCAGCTTATCGACAGGTGGAGATACGCAGTATTTT	CASSLSTGGDTQYF	-	TRBJ2-3	once	TRBV7-7
TGTGCCAGCAGCTCCTGGACAGGGGTGGATGGCTACACCTTC	CASSSWTGVDGYTF	TRBD1	TRBJ1-2	-	TRBV7-2
TGTGCCAGCAACTCAGACAGCCCAAACACTGAAGCTTTCTTT	CASNSDSPNTEAFF	-	TRBJ1-1	-	TRBV6-1
-	CASSFLWRGATSYNEQFF	-	TRBJ2-1	-	TRBV5-6
TGTGCCAGCTCACCACCGGCAGAAGAGACCCAGTACTTC	CASSPPAEETQYF	-	TRBJ2-5	-	TRBV18
TGTGCCAGCGCTAGCGGGCCAGGAGACGTTGATGAGCAGTTCTTC	CASASGPGDVDEQFF	TRBD2	TRBJ2-1	once	TRBV6-1
TGCGCCAGCAGCTTGTGGTTGGACAGGGAAAACGAGCAGTACTTC	CASSLWLDRENEQYF	TRBD1	TRBJ2-7	once	TRBV5-1
TGTGCCAGCAGCTTAGGGTCAGGGGGCTCTCGGGAGACCCAGTACTTC	CASSLGSGGSRETQYF	TRBD1	TRBJ2-5	-	TRBV7-2
TGTGCCAGCAGCTTATCCCAGGCTTACGAGCAGTACTTC	CASSLSQAYEQYF	-	TRBJ2-7	-	TRBV7-9
TGCGCCAGCAGCCAAGGGAGGGCTAGCGGGGGGAGCACAGATACGCAGTATTTT	CASSQGRASGGSTDTQYF	TRBD2	TRBJ2-3	-	TRBV4-1